The clone carrying this T cell receptor (beta chain) was detected only a few times. The target antigen is unknown. The CDR3 is made up of 13 amino acids. V was shortened by 1 base and J by 3 bases, with 5 bases between the two germline ends. The V gene's germline CDR1 is SGHAT and CDR2 FQNNGV. The source of the sample is a study of beta chain features in type 1 diabetes. The study, taken as a whole, reports: Compared with healthy donors, patients appeared to share more similar naive, central memory and regulatory TCRB repertoires.

Reverse transcription of all isolated RNA meant that expressed TCRB transcripts were sequenced. Using immunoSEQ multiplex PCR, the repertoire was profiled, and TCRdb retains in-frame clones only, with some absent. The sample has fewer than 250,000 clones, 9.6% seen once. The source of this sequence is a woman under 30 in good health. The sample was naive CD4+ T cells from blood. The genes are TRBV11-2 and TRBJ2-3; D possibly corresponds to TRBD2 (5 bases). The DNA for the CDR3 is TGTGCCAGCAGCTTAGGAGGGACAGATACGCAGTATTTT. This sequence encodes CASSLGGTDTQYF.